The source of this T cell receptor beta chain is a study of blood T cell repertoires in COVID-19. About the research overall: Acute and convalescent COVID-19 specimens originated in the United States, Italy and Spain. PBMCs, B-cell-depleted T cells, or T cells provided the cDNA or gDNA that made up the material.

Methods used by the authors: Counts of nucleated cells, estimated from reference gene primer amplification, were obtained. Produced via immunoSEQ multiplex PCR; TCRdb's table is partial and in-frame only. V, J and clone size derive from that table, while D and trimming were established from the DNA sequence. In the table there are 150,000 to 200,000 clones, about 88% of which are singletons. This CDR3 spans 13 amino acids. Germline loops: CDR1 SGDLS, CDR2 YYNGEE. V was clipped by 0 bases and J by 6 bases, with 9 bases between them. The sample consisted of peripheral blood. The V and J genes are TRBV9 and TRBJ1-1; no definite D call. The TCR was taken from a woman of 80 years or more in a cohort sampled during active or convalescent COVID-19. CDR3 region: CASSVVWSAEAFF. CDR3 bases: TGTGCCAGCAGCGTAGTTTGGAGCGCTGAAGCTTTCTTT.